The clone carrying this T cell receptor (beta chain) has just a few counts. The entry originates in a study of blood T cell repertoires in COVID-19. Study context: Sources were T cells, B-cell-depleted T cells, or PBMCs; the material itself was cDNA or gDNA.

Germline-derived CDR1 and CDR2 are SGHNT and YYREEE (reference sequence). The junction had 5 bases not matched to a gene; V was cut back by 2 bases and J by 4 bases. The CDR3 extends over 15 amino acids. Measured with immunoSEQ multiplex PCR; TCRdb has only the in-frame clones, and not every one. The sample holds roughly 90,000 clones, over 70% seen once. The sequence derives from a woman aged 80 or over with active or convalescent COVID-19. The chain employs TRBV5-4 and TRBJ2-5; 10 nucleotides agree with TRBD2. The sequencing sample was made of peripheral blood. CDR3 DNA sequence: TGTGCCAGCAGCTTAGCGGGAGGGGAAGGAGAGACCCAGTACTTC. This sequence encodes CASSLAGGEGETQYF. Based on the CDR3 plus reference TRBV5-4 and TRBJ2-5, the full variable domain is ETGVTQSPTHLIKTRGQQVTLRCSSQSGHNTVSWYQQALGQGPQFIFQYYREEENGRGNFPPRFSGLQFPNYSSELNVNALELDDSALYLCASSLAGGEGETQYFGPGTRLLVL.